This T cell receptor beta chain was recovered during a study of cytomegalovirus exposure and HLA in healthy donors. About the study: The 95 to 150 validation repertoires used the same platform as the 650 to 850 first-cohort repertoires, a later analysis reported. Study-wide results and caveats: Researchers counted roughly 150 TCR beta chains as cytomegalovirus-associated.

The CDR3 spans 12 residues. Per the germline V gene, CDR1 is SNHLY and CDR2 is FYNNEI. Trimming left V 7 bases short and J 1 base short, with 8 bases between. Comment on this clone: Its target is not known.

Clones were sequenced by immunoSEQ multiplex PCR, and TCRdb holds only the in-frame ones, with some missing. The table records 150,000 or so clones, more than 80% of them present only once. Donors were drawn from the approximately 110-subject validation cohort, separate from the approximately 620-subject first cohort. This TCR was sampled from a woman under 40 in good health and CMV-seropositive. Sequenced: PBMCs. The chain couples TRBV2 to TRBJ2-7, with D perhaps TRBD1 (5 bases). CDR3 region: CASIAGSYEQYF. DNA of the CDR3: TGTGCCAGCATCGCAGGGTCCTACGAGCAGTACTTC.